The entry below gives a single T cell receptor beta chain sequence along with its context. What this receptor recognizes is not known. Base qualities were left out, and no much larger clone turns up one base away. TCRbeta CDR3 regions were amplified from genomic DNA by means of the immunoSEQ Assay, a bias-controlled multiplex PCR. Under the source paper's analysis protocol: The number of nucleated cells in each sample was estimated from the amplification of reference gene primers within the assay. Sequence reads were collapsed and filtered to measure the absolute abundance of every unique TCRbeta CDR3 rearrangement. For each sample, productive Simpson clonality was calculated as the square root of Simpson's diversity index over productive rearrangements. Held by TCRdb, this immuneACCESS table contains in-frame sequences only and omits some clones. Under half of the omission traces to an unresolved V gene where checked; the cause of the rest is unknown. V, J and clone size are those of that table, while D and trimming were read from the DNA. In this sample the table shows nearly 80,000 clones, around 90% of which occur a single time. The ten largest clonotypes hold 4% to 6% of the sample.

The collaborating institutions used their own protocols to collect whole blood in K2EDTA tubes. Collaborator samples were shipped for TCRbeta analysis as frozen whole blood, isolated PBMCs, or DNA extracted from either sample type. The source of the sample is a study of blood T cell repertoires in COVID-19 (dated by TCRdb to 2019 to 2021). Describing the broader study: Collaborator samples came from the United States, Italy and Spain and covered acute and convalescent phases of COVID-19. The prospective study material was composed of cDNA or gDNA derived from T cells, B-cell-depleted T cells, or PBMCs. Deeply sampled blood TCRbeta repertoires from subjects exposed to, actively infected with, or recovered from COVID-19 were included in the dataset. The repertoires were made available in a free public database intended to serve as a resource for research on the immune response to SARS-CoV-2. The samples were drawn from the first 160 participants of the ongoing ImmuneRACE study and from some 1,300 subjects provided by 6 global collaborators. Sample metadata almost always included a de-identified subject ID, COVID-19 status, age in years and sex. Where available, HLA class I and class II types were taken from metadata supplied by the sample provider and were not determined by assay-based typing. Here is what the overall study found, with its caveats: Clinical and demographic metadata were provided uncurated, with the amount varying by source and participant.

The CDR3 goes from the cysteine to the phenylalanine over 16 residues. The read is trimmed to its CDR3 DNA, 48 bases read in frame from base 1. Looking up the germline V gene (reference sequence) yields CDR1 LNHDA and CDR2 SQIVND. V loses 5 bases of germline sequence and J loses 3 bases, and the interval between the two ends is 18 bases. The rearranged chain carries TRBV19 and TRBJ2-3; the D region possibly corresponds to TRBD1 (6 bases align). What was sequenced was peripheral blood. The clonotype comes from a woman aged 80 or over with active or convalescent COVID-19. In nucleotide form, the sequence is TGTGCCAGTAGTGGAACAGGGTGGTTTTGGACAGATACGCAGTATTTT. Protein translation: CASSGTGWFWTDTQYF.